Listed here are 17 T cell receptor beta chains from one sample, sequenced in a study of T cell repertoires in cytomegalovirus infection. Which antigens these TCRs recognize remains unknown. Each CDR3 protein gets one entry after TCRdb re-called the reads with MiXCR. The table shows around 100,000 distinct CDR3 sequences, with around 31% occurring only once. Source: CD8+ T cells from cultured PBMCs, taken from culture after CMV antigen stimulation. The receptors derive from a human donor in good health (CMV status not recorded). Some clones in this sample may be carry-over from other donors' samples.

The genes are TRBV28 and TRBJ1-5; possibly TRBD1 for D (5 bases). CDR1 is MDHEN, CDR2 SYDVKM, per germline. CDR3 length: 15 residues. Trimming left V 1 base short and J 6 bases short, with 13 bases between. CDR3 sequence reads: CASSLSGGLGQPQHF. The CDR3 bases are TGTGCCAGCAGTTTATCGGGGGGTTTGGGTCAGCCCCAGCATTTT.

A few counts support this clonotype. This rearrangement joins TRBV27 to TRBJ2-1; D remains unclear. Germline CDR1 and CDR2: MNHEY and SMNVEV (reference sequence). CDR3 size: 12 residues. As DNA, the CDR3 is TGTGCTGTCATCCTCTCCTACAATGAGCAGTTCTTC. This sequence encodes CAVILSYNEQFF.

This clonotype was seen only a few times. The chain is built from TRBV2 and TRBJ1-5, with D possibly TRBD1 on 5 matching bases. The V end lost 8 bases, the J end lost 6 bases, and 14 bases lay between the germline ends. The germline V gene has CDR1 SNHLY and CDR2 FYNNEI. The CDR3 runs to 13 residues. CDR3 nucleotides: TGTGCCAGCTGGGGGGGGGTTATTCAGCCCCAGCATTTT. Its protein is CASWGGVIQPQHF.

The gene calls are TRBV5-5 and TRBJ1-1, with 8 bases matching TRBD1. V shed 5 bases, J shed 4 bases, and the junction held 7 bases outside the gene matches. The CDR3 spans 14 residues. From germline, CDR1 is SGHKS and CDR2 YYEKEE (reference sequence). CDR3 DNA sequence: TGTGCCAGCAGGTTCGGACAGGGTTTCACTGAAGCTTTCTTT. Translating it yields CASRFGQGFTEAFF.

This clonotype has only a few counts. The chain has TRBV2 and TRBJ2-7; D is possibly TRBD1 (5 bases). The CDR3 is 12 amino acids. CDR1 is SNHLY, CDR2 FYNNEI, per germline. V lost 8 bases to trimming and J lost 7 bases, with 15 bases between them. The CDR3 reads CASPEGSGEQYF. CDR3 sequence (DNA): TGTGCCAGCCCCGAAGGGTCAGGGGAGCAGTACTTC.

This clonotype has just a few counts. This chain uses TRBV15 with TRBJ2-3; the D is unclear. CDR1 is LNHNV, CDR2 YYDKDF, per germline (reference sequence). The CDR3 contains 12 residues. Trimming left V 3 bases short and J 2 bases short, with 3 bases between. The CDR3 nucleotides are TGTGCCACCAGCAGGACCACAGATACGCAGTATTTT. Its translation: CATSRTTDTQYF. Based on the CDR3 plus reference TRBV15 and TRBJ2-3, the full variable domain is DAMVIQNPRYQVTQFGKPVTLSCSQTLNHNVMYWYQQKSSQAPKLLFHYYDKDFNNEADTPDNFQSRRPNTSFCFLDIRSPGLGDTAMYLCATSRTTDTQYFGPGTRLTVL.

V usage is TRBV19 and J usage is TRBJ2-3; tentative D call: TRBD2 (6 bases). The CDR3 has 15 residues. Looked up from germline, CDR1 is LNHDA and CDR2 is SQIVND (reference sequence). With 2 bases removed from V and 1 base from J, the gap between germline ends came to 10 bases. DNA for the CDR3: TGTGCCAGTAGTATATTGGGGGGAGGCACAGATACGCAGTATTTT. Translating gives CASSILGGGTDTQYF.

This clonotype was detected only a few times. This chain joins TRBV12-3 or TRBV12-4 and TRBJ1-2; D is ambiguous. The CDR3 length is 12 residues. V lost 2 bases and J lost 8, with 9 bases in between. The CDR3 DNA reads TGTGCCAGCAGTTTATCCGGAAGCGGCTACACCTTC. Protein sequence: CASSLSGSGYTF.

A note on this clonotype: A junction boundary mismatches the germline segment, possibly from a read error. In DNA, the CDR3 is TGTGCCAGCAGCTTTTGGGGCACCTTCTATGAGCAGTTCTTC. It yields the protein CASSFWGTFYEQFF. The chain has TRBV5-3 and TRBJ2-1; D possibly corresponds to TRBD1 (5 bases). TRBV5-3 is filed as an ORF, its function uncertain. The CDR3 covers 14 residues.

This clonotype was seen repeatedly, ten times or more. J is TRBJ2-1 and V is TRBV7-2; D unclear. The germline V gene has CDR1 SGHTA and CDR2 FQGNSA. The CDR3 has 17 amino acids. The V end lost 3 bases, the J end lost 0 bases, and 15 bases lay between the germline ends. CDR3 bases: TGTGCCAGCAGCTTCCAGCCCCCTGTGAGCTCCTACAATGAGCAGTTCTTC. It yields the protein CASSFQPPVSSYNEQFF.

This chain connects TRBV5-4 to TRBJ2-7; perhaps TRBD2 as D (7 bases). V lost 3 bases and J 2 bases, leaving 18 bases between the germline ends. CDR1 is SGHNT and CDR2 is YYREEE in the germline V gene (reference sequence). The CDR3 consists of 16 residues. CDR3 nucleotide sequence: TGTGCCAGCAGCTCGGGACGGGGGGCCTCCACCTACGAGCAGTACTTC. It translates to CASSSGRGASTYEQYF.

The chain carries TRBV4-2 and TRBJ2-3; 7 positions agree with TRBD1. The CDR3 length is 15 residues. J was trimmed by 2 bases and V by 4 bases; bases with no gene match: 6. CDR1 is LGHNA and CDR2 is YNFKEQ in the germline V gene. The CDR3 coding sequence is TGTGCCAGCAGCCCTCGACAGGGACACACAGATACGCAGTATTTT. Translated: CASSPRQGHTDTQYF.

The rearrangement uses TRBV6-2 or TRBV6-3 and TRBJ2-2; D is ambiguous. CDR1 is MNHEY, CDR2 SVGEGT, per germline. CDR3 length: 16 amino acids. The V end was cut by 5 bases, the J end by 1 base, with 14 bases between. The CDR3 spells CASSEFGQLNTGELFF. The CDR3 DNA reads as TGTGCCAGCAGTGAATTTGGGCAGCTGAACACCGGGGAGCTGTTTTTT.

In its sample, this clonotype was seen many times. The V call is TRBV29-1, the J call TRBJ2-7, with TRBD1 matching over 8 bases. The V gene end was trimmed by 4 bases and the J gene end by 9 bases; junction bases not matched to a gene: 14. Germline CDR1 reads SQVTM; CDR2 reads ANQGSEA. The CDR3 has 14 amino acids. Here the CDR3 DNA reads TGCAGCGTTGGAGACCCGAGGACAGGGATGGGGCAGTACTTC. It yields the protein CSVGDPRTGMGQYF.

V is TRBV6-2 or TRBV6-3 and J is TRBJ2-1, with no clear D. V lost 2 bases, J lost 5 bases, and 16 bases lay in between. The CDR3 covers 16 residues. Germline V lookup: CDR1 MNHEY, CDR2 SVGEGT. CDR3 sequence reads: CASSYGPAHIHNEQFF. The CDR3 nucleotides are TGTGCCAGCAGTTACGGGCCAGCGCACATTCACAATGAGCAGTTCTTC.

The V gene is TRBV2, the J gene TRBJ2-3; D not certain. Germline V lookup: CDR1 SNHLY, CDR2 FYNNEI. The CDR3 has 14 residues. With 1 base removed from V and 3 bases from J, the gap between germline ends came to 8 bases. CDR3 protein: CASSEVRATDTQYF. The DNA for the CDR3 is TGTGCCAGCAGTGAAGTCAGAGCTACAGATACGCAGTATTTT.

V usage is TRBV19 and J usage is TRBJ1-5, with 7 bases fitting TRBD1. Germline V gene data show CDR1 as LNHDA and CDR2 as SQIVND (reference sequence). CDR3 length: 14 amino acids. V trimming: 7 bases; J trimming: 3 bases; junction bases outside the gene matches: 6. The CDR3 loop is CASNPTGINQPQHF. CDR3 DNA: TGTGCCAGTAACCCGACAGGGATCAATCAGCCCCAGCATTTT.